The 18 T cell receptor beta chains presented below share a single source sample, sequenced in a study of blood T cell repertoires in COVID-19. This table comes from immunoSEQ multiplex PCR, and its TCRdb copy is limited to in-frame clones, with some not included. This repertoire shows about 190,000 clones, around 80% found once; its top ten account for roughly a fifth. Sample: peripheral blood. Every receptor here comes from a human donor in a cohort sampled during active COVID-19.

The gene calls are TRBV6-4 and TRBJ2-2, with a possible D match to TRBD1 (5 bases). Trimming cost V 4 bases and J 1 base, with 13 bases left between them. This CDR3 comprises 16 residues. The V gene's germline CDR1 is MRHNA and CDR2 SNTAGT. The CDR3 bases are TGTGCCAGCAGTGCCCAGGGCCCCGAGAACACCGGGGAGCTGTTTTTT. Its protein is CASSAQGPENTGELFF.

The CDR3 region is CASSEMLLTGNTIYF. The CDR3 bases are TGTGCCAGCAGTGAGATGTTACTCACCGGGAACACCATATATTTT. V and J are TRBV6-1 and TRBJ1-3; D is uncertain. Between the trimmed V and J ends, which lost 3 bases and 7 bases, there was a span of 16 bases. The CDR3 has 15 amino acids. Germline V gene data show CDR1 as MNHNS and CDR2 as SASEGT.

This clone occurred a few times. V gene TRBV5-5 combines with J gene TRBJ1-2; 7 bases map to TRBD1. CDR3 length: 15 residues. The V and J ends lost 4 bases and 4 bases, in that order; junction bases with no gene match: 10. Germline CDR1 SGHKS, CDR2 YYEKEE (reference sequence). The CDR3, as DNA: TGTGCCAGCAGCCCAACCGGGGACAGTGGCTATGGCTACACCTTC. Translated: CASSPTGDSGYGYTF.

This clone was picked up a small number of times. The chain carries TRBV25-1 and TRBJ1-3, with no clear D. The germline V gene encodes CDR1 MGHDK and CDR2 SYGVNS. Trimming cost V 4 bases and J 3 bases, with 4 bases left between them. This CDR3 region has 12 residues. The CDR3 protein is CASSVVGNTIYF. The CDR3 DNA reads TGTGCCAGCAGTGTAGTTGGAAACACCATATATTTT. Variable domain in full (rest from reference TRBV25-1 and TRBJ1-3): EADIYQTPRYLVIGTGKKITLECSQTMGHDKMYWYQQDPGMELHLIHYSYGVNSTEKGDLSSESTVSRIRTEHFPLTLESARPSHTSQYLCASSVVGNTIYFGEGSWLTVV.

This chain joins TRBV28 and TRBJ2-2; perhaps TRBD2 as D (5 bases). Germline V gives CDR1 MDHEN, CDR2 SYDVKM. The length of the CDR3 is 13 residues. V lost 11 bases and J lost 2, with 12 bases in between. CDR3 residues: CAVGVGNTGELFF. DNA for the CDR3: TGTGCCGTCGGGGTCGGAAACACCGGGGAGCTGTTTTTT.

The V gene is TRBV24-1, the J gene TRBJ1-1; possibly TRBD1 for D (6 bases). Germline V CDR1 and CDR2: KGHDR, SFDVKD. The CDR3 sequence is 15 residues long. The germline V and J ends were trimmed by 3 bases and 11 bases, with 21 bases remaining between them. CDR3 nucleotides: TGTGCCACCAGTGATGCCGGGACATCAAAGGGACGGGCTTTCTTT. Amino acid sequence: CATSDAGTSKGRAFF.

The chain combines TRBV19 with TRBJ2-5, with TRBD2 as a possible D gene (6 bases). Germline loops: CDR1 LNHDA, CDR2 SQIVND (reference sequence). V gave up 3 bases and J gave up 1 base, with 12 bases separating them. The length of the CDR3 is 15 residues. DNA of the CDR3: TGTGCCAGTAGTATTGGGGGGATTCTCCAAGAGACCCAGTACTTC. Protein: CASSIGGILQETQYF.

This chain connects TRBV20-1 to TRBJ2-3, with a weak D call TRBD1 (6 bases). CDR1 DFQATT and CDR2 SNEGSKA come from the germline V gene (reference sequence). The CDR3 sequence is 14 residues long. The ends were cut back, 3 bases at V and 3 bases at J, with 13 bases in the middle. The CDR3 coding sequence is TGCAGTGCTAGTCGGGCAGGGGAAACAGATACGCAGTATTTT. Its translation: CSASRAGETDTQYF.

The genes are TRBV28 and TRBJ2-5; no firm D call. This CDR3 contains 12 residues. Looked up from germline, CDR1 is MDHEN and CDR2 is SYDVKM. Trimming left V 4 bases short and J 5 bases short, with 8 bases between. CDR3 DNA: TGTGCCAGCAGTTCGGTGCTCGAGACCCAGTACTTC. Amino acid sequence: CASSSVLETQYF.

The V and J genes are TRBV3-1 (or the pseudogene TRBV3-2) and TRBJ1-5, with 7 bases that match TRBD1. Per the germline V gene, CDR1 is LGHDT and CDR2 is YNNKEL (reference sequence). This CDR3 region has 14 residues. The trim removed 3 bases at V and 10 bases at J, leaving 9 bases unmatched. The CDR3: CASSHGTDFIPQHF. The CDR3 DNA reads as TGTGCCAGCAGCCACGGGACAGATTTCATCCCCCAGCATTTT.

J is TRBJ2-7 and V is TRBV7-8; 12 bases are a match to TRBD2. J gave up 7 bases and V 5 bases, and 9 bases lay outside the gene matches. This CDR3 is 15 amino acids long. Germline assignment: CDR1 SGHVS and CDR2 FQNEAQ. CDR3 loop: CASSRTSGMAGEQYF. CDR3 sequence (DNA): TGTGCCAGCAGCCGGACTAGCGGGATGGCGGGAGAGCAGTACTTC. Combining the CDR3 with reference TRBV7-8 and TRBJ2-7 gives the whole variable domain GAGVSQSPRYKVAKRGQDVALRCDPISGHVSLFWYQQALGQGPEFLTYFQNEAQLDKSGLPSDRFFAERPEGSVSTLKIQRTQQEDSAVYLCASSRTSGMAGEQYFGPGTRLTVT.

The chain combines TRBV6-5 with TRBJ1-1; D is unresolved. The CDR3 consists of 12 residues. Germline-derived CDR1 and CDR2 are MNHEY and SVGAGI. V was cut by 6 bases and J by 2 bases, with 7 bases left in between. The CDR3 DNA is TGTGCCAGCAGCCGCGGTAACACTGAAGCTTTCTTT. This sequence encodes CASSRGNTEAFF.

CDR3 DNA sequence: TGTGCCAGCACCGAGGGCAGCCCGAACACTGAAGCTTTCTTT. It translates to CASTEGSPNTEAFF. The V and J genes are TRBV2 and TRBJ1-1; D remains unclear. The germline CDR1 and CDR2 sequences are SNHLY and FYNNEI. V was trimmed by 7 bases and J by 1 base, leaving 13 bases between them. The CDR3 spans 14 residues.

This clone was recorded once. The gene calls are TRBV6-5 and TRBJ2-7; D perhaps matches TRBD1 (6 bases). The germline V gene has CDR1 MNHEY and CDR2 SVGAGI. V dropped 8 bases and J dropped 3 bases, with 14 bases sitting between them. CDR3 length: 13 amino acids. In nucleotides, the CDR3 is TGTGCCAGCGGGGGTCAGGGGCGCTACGAGCAGTACTTC. Its protein is CASGGQGRYEQYF.

The J gene is TRBJ2-5, the V gene TRBV27, with D perhaps matching TRBD2 (5 bases). The germline V and J ends were trimmed by 3 bases and 7 bases, with 12 bases remaining between them. The CDR3 loop spans 13 amino acids. Per the germline V gene, CDR1 is MNHEY and CDR2 is SMNVEV (reference sequence). CDR3 nucleotide sequence: TGTGCCAGCAGTTTTAGCCCGCGGGTGACCCAGTACTTC. It is translated as CASSFSPRVTQYF.

The chain joins TRBV7-2 to TRBJ2-1; 8 bases are a match to TRBD2. V shed 2 bases and J 5 bases; nucleotides not matched to a gene: 8. Germline loops: CDR1 SGHTA, CDR2 FQGNSA. CDR3 size: 16 residues. The CDR3 DNA reads TGTGCCAGCAGCTTAAATAGGGTTAGCGGGAACAATGAGCAGTTCTTC. Amino acid sequence: CASSLNRVSGNNEQFF.

The CDR3 coding sequence is TGCGCCAGCAGCTTCCGCGTTAGCGGTGGTAATGAGCAGTTCTTC. This translates into CASSFRVSGGNEQFF. This chain connects TRBV5-1 to TRBJ2-1, with a weak D call TRBD2 (6 bases). The ends were cut back, 2 bases at V and 7 bases at J, with 16 bases in the middle. Germline assignment: CDR1 SGHRS and CDR2 YFSETQ. The CDR3 contains 15 residues.

The rearrangement joins TRBV7-9 to TRBJ1-4; D is unresolved. Between the trimmed V and J ends, which lost 1 base and 7 bases, there was a span of 19 bases. The V gene's germline CDR1 is SEHNR and CDR2 FQNEAQ (reference sequence). The CDR3 extends over 17 amino acids. Here the CDR3 reads CASSLGTRGGSFEKLFF. DNA of the CDR3: TGTGCCAGCAGCTTAGGGACGCGGGGAGGATCGTTTGAAAAACTGTTTTTT.